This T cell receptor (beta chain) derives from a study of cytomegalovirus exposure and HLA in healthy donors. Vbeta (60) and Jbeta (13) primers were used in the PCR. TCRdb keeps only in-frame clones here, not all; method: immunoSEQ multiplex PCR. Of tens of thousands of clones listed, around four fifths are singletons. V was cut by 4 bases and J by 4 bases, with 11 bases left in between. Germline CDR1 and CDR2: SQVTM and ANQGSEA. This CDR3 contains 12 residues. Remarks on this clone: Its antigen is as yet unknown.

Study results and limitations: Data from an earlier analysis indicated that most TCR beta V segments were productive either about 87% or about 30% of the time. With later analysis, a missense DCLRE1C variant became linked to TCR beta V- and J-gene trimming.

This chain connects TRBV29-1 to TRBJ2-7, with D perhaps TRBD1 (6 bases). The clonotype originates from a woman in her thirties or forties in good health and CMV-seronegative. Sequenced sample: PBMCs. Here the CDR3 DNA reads TGCAGCGTTGGGGGACACAGATACGAGCAGTACTTC. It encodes CSVGGHRYEQYF.